These 8 T cell receptor beta chains were sequenced from one sample in a study of blood T cell repertoires in COVID-19. This table comes from immunoSEQ multiplex PCR, and its TCRdb copy is limited to in-frame clones, with some not included. The table includes approximately 68,000 clones, roughly nine tenths detected once. Sequenced: peripheral blood. These receptors were taken from a man over 45 with active COVID-19.

The chain couples TRBV30 to TRBJ2-7, with 7 bases lining up with TRBD2. CDR3 length: 11 amino acids. The junction had 1 base not matched to a gene; V was cut back by 5 bases and J by 3 bases. Germline V lookup: CDR1 GTSNPN, CDR2 SVGIG (reference sequence). The CDR3 is CAWRDYYEQYF. DNA for the CDR3: TGTGCCTGGCGGGACTACTACGAGCAGTACTTC.

The V gene is TRBV3-1 (or the pseudogene TRBV3-2), the J gene TRBJ2-7, with a tentative D call TRBD1 (6 bases). Trimming took off 4 bases at V and 6 bases at J, with 16 bases between the two ends. Germline assignment: CDR1 LGHDT and CDR2 YNNKEL (reference sequence). This CDR3 has 14 residues. The CDR3, as DNA: TGTGCCAGCAGCCCCCGCCAGGGGTTGGGCGAGCAGTACTTC. Translated, it gives CASSPRQGLGEQYF.

The chain recombines TRBV15 with TRBJ2-7; no firm D call. CDR3 length equals 14 residues. Germline loops: CDR1 LNHNV, CDR2 YYDKDF (reference sequence). The V end lost 0 bases, the J end lost 2 bases, and 8 bases lay between the germline ends. The CDR3 bases are TGTGCCACCAGCAGAGATCCCCTCGCCTACGAGCAGTACTTC. Protein product: CATSRDPLAYEQYF.

This clone was recorded only once. V and J are TRBV15 and TRBJ2-2; 12 positions match TRBD2. This CDR3 is built from 16 residues. In germline, CDR1 is LNHNV, CDR2 YYDKDF (reference sequence). The ends lost 3 bases at V and 5 bases at J; junction bases unmatched: 4. CDR3 region: CATSRVLAGGTGELFF. The CDR3 DNA follows: TGTGCCACCAGCAGGGTCCTAGCGGGAGGGACCGGGGAGCTGTTTTTT.

The CDR3 loop reads CASSETGSGNYGYTF. CDR3 in DNA: TGTGCCAGCAGCGAGACAGGGTCTGGTAACTATGGCTACACCTTC. This chain joins TRBV9 and TRBJ1-2; 7 positions agree with TRBD1. Trimming cost V 3 bases and J 1 base; bases outside gene matches: 6. This CDR3 is built from 15 residues. Germline V gene sequence: CDR1 SGDLS, CDR2 YYNGEE.

The chain links TRBV10-2 to TRBJ2-5; 10 bases fit TRBD1. The CDR3 extends over 14 amino acids. Germline CDR1 is WSHSY and CDR2 is SAAADI. Losses at the gene ends were 5 bases for V and 5 bases for J; bases not matched to a gene: 5. DNA for the CDR3: TGCGCCAGCAGTCGACAGGGGGCTTGGGAGACCCAGTACTTC. It specifies CASSRQGAWETQYF.

The chain recombines TRBV6-4 with TRBJ2-7; the D is unclear. Germline V gene lookup returns CDR1 MRHNA and CDR2 SNTAGT. The germline V and J ends were trimmed by 2 bases and 9 bases, with 17 bases remaining between them. The CDR3 is made up of 14 amino acids. CDR3 protein: CASSDNPPAIWQYF. In nucleotides, the CDR3 is TGTGCCAGCAGTGACAATCCCCCCGCTATCTGGCAGTACTTC.

The genes are TRBV4-2 and TRBJ1-2, with D unresolved. Germline CDR1 reads LGHNA; CDR2 reads YNFKEQ. The CDR3 runs 15 residues. V shed 4 bases and J shed 2 bases, with 14 bases lying between them. The CDR3 protein is CASSPPRARNYGYTF. The CDR3 DNA follows: TGTGCCAGCAGCCCCCCACGAGCGAGGAACTATGGCTACACCTTC.